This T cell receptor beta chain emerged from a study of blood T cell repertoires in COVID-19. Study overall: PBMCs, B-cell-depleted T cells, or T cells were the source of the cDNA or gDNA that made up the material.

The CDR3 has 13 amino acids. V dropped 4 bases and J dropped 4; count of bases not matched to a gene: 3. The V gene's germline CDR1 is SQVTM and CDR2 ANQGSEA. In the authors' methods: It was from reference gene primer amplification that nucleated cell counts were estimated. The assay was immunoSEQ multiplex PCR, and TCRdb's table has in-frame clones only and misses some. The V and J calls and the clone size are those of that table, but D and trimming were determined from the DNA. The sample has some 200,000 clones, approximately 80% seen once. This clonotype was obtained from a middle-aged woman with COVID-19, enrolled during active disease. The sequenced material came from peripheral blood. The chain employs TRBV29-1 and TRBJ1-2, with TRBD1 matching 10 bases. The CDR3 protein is CSVVGTGVYGYTF. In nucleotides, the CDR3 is TGCAGCGTTGTAGGGACAGGGGTCTATGGCTACACCTTC.